This TCR beta chain was sequenced in a study of T cells after posttransplantation cyclophosphamide. General study findings and limits: Recipient CMV seropositivity and CMV reactivation strongly tracked TRB clonality. Later blood repertoires were often dominated by clones from the donor CD8+ memory compartment.

A note on this clone: Antigen unknown.

Sampled 1 year posttransplant, controls received myeloablative marrow transplants, methotrexate and a calcineurin inhibitor. Measured with immunoSEQ multiplex PCR; TCRdb has only the in-frame clones, and not every one. This table holds 9,000 to 15,000 clones, about 81% found once. V shed 6 bases and J shed 11 bases, with 13 bases lying between them. The CDR3 is made up of 11 amino acids. Germline V CDR1 and CDR2: MNHNY, SVGAGI (reference sequence). The chain uses TRBV6-6 and TRBJ1-2, with a tentative D call TRBD1 (6 bases). This clonotype was obtained from a male patient aged 25-45 years who received an allogeneic stem cell transplant from an unrelated donor, was CMV-positive, and had acute GVHD only. Some T cells may be supplied by the graft donor. Sequenced here: PBMCs, sampled 350 to 400 days after allogeneic stem cell transplant with calcineurin inhibitor and methotrexate. CDR3 sequence: CASRTNRVYTF. The CDR3 bases are TGTGCCAGCAGAACAAACAGGGTTTACACCTTC.